This entry is about one TCR beta chain. Its antigen is not known. Libraries were prepared by immunoSEQ multiplex PCR; TCRdb keeps only in-frame clonotypes and omits some of them. The table shows about 70,000 clones, with about 87% occurring only once. The CDR3 covers 13 residues. Looked up from germline, CDR1 is MNHEY and CDR2 is SVGAGI. V shed 6 bases and J 3 bases; nucleotides not matched to a gene: 4. This sample was included in a study of graft-versus-host responses after intestinal transplantation. Whole-study context: All recipients were transplanted with multivisceral, liver-intestinal, or isolated intestinal grafts. Study results and limitations: Recipient marrow contained GvH clones, some of which appeared first in ileum or blood. Declining HvG levels early post-transplant were linked to peak circulating GvH clone levels.

This sequence joins TRBV6-5 and TRBJ1-2; 7 nucleotides agree with TRBD1. This sequence was found in a human donor who was the organ donor for an intestinal transplant. The sample in question was unstimulated CD4+ T cells sorted from spleen or lymph node cells, obtained before transplant. The CDR3 spells CASRPDRYYGYTF. The CDR3 nucleotides read TGTGCCAGCAGACCGGACAGGTACTATGGCTACACCTTC.